This T cell receptor (beta chain) was retrieved from a study of T cell repertoires in cytomegalovirus infection. This clonotype came up a few times. Antigen: not known. V was trimmed by 4 bases and J by 4 bases, leaving 16 bases between them. This CDR3 is built from 16 residues. From germline, CDR1 is MGHRA and CDR2 YSYEKL. From the reads, TCRdb called clonotypes with MiXCR, one entry per CDR3 protein. The sample shows roughly 860,000 distinct CDR3 sequences, approximately 29% of them seen only once. V gene TRBV4-1 combines with J gene TRBJ2-2, with a possible D match to TRBD1 (6 bases). The sequences come from cultured CD8+ T cells from PBMCs, collected from culture after CMV antigen stimulation. This receptor was identified in a human donor in good health (CMV status not recorded). Some clones in this sample may be carry-over from other donors' samples. For the CDR3, the DNA is TGCGCCAGCAGCCTAGGGCCCACAGGGATCACCGGGGAGCTGTTTTTT. Protein sequence: CASSLGPTGITGELFF.